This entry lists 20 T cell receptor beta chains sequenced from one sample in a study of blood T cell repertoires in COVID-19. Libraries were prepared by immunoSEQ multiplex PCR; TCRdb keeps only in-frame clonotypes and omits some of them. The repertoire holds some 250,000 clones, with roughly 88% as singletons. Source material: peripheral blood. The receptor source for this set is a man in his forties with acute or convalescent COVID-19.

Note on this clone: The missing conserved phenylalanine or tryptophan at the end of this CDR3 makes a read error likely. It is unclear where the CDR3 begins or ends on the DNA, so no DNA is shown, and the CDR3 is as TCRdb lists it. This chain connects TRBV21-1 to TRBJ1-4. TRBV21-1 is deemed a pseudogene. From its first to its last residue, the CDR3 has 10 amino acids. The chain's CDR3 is CASSVMRWIL.

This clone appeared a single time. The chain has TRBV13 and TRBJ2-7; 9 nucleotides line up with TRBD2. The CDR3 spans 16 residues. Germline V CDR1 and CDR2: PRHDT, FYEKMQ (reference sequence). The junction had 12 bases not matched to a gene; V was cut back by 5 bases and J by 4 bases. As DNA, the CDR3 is TGTGCCAGCAGCCCTAACCCACTCCTAGCGGGGTACGAGCAGTACTTC. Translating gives CASSPNPLLAGYEQYF.

This CDR3 is CSVPGRGLGGYTF. The CDR3 nucleotides are TGCAGCGTTCCGGGCAGGGGGCTGGGGGGCTACACCTTC. The chain combines TRBV29-1 with TRBJ1-2; 8 positions match TRBD1. CDR1 and CDR2 from the germline V gene are SQVTM and ANQGSEA. V was pared by 5 bases and J by 8 bases, with 10 bases of the junction left unmatched. This CDR3 is built from 13 residues. The full variable domain, its missing parts supplied by reference TRBV29-1 and TRBJ1-2, is SAVISQKPSRDICQRGTSLTIQCQVDSQVTMMFWYRQQPGQSLTLIATANQGSEATYESGFVIDKFPISRPNLTFSTLTVSNMSPEDSSIYLCSVPGRGLGGYTFGSGTRLTVV.

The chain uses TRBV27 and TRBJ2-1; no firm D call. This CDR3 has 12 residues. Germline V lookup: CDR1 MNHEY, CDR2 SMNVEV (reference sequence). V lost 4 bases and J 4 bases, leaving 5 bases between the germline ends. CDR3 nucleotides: TGTGCCAGCAGTTCCTTTTACAATGAGCAGTTCTTC. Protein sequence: CASSSFYNEQFF.

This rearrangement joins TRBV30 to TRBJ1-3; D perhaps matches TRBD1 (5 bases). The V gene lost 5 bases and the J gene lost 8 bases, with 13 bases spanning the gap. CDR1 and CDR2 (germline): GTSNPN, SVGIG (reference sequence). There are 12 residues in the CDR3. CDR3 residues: CAWDQTEDTIYF. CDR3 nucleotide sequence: TGTGCCTGGGACCAGACAGAAGACACCATATATTTT.

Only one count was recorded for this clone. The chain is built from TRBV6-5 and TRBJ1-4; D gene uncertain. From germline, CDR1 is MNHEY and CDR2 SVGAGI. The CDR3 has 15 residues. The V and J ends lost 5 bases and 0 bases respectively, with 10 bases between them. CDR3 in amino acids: CASSPNMPTNEKLFF. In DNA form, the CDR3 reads TGTGCCAGCAGTCCAAACATGCCAACTAATGAAAAACTGTTTTTT.

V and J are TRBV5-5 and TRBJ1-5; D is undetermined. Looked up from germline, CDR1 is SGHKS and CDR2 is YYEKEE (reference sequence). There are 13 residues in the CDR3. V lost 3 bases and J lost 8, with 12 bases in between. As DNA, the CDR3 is TGTGCCAGCAGCTACGGGGTTGGGGAGCCCCAGCATTTT. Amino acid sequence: CASSYGVGEPQHF.

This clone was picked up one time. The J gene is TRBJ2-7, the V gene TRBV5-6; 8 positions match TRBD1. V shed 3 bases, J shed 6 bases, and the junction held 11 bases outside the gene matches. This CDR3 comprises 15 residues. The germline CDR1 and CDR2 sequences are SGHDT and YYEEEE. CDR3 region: CASSSGQDRGSEQYF. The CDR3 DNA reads TGTGCCAGCAGCTCCGGGCAAGACAGGGGAAGCGAGCAGTACTTC. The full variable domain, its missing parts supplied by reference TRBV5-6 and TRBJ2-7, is DAGVTQSPTHLIKTRGQQVTLRCSPKSGHDTVSWYQQALGQGPQFIFQYYEEEERQRGNFPDRFSGHQFPNYSSELNVNALLLGDSALYLCASSSGQDRGSEQYFGPGTRLTVT.

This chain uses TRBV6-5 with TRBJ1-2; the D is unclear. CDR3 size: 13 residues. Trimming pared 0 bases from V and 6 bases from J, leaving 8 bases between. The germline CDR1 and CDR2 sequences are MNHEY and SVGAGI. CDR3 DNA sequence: TGTGCCAGCAGTTACTCGAGGGCGGATGGCTACACCTTC. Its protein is CASSYSRADGYTF.

In DNA, the CDR3 is TGTGCCAGCAGCTTATACGGACAGGGCAGTTCACCCCTCCACTTT. Translation gives CASSLYGQGSSPLHF. The genes are TRBV11-2 and TRBJ1-6, with TRBD1 matching 8 bases. Trimming at V came to 2 bases and at J to 9 bases, leaving 6 bases not matched to a gene. CDR1 is SGHAT, CDR2 FQNNGV, per germline. There are 15 residues in the CDR3.

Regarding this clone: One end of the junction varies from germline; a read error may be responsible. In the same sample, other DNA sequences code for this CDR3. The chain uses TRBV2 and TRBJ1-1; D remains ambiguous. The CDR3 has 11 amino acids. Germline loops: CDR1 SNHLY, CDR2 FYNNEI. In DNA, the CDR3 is TGTGCCAGCAGTCCCGACACAGAAGCTTTCTTT. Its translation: CASSPDTEAFF.

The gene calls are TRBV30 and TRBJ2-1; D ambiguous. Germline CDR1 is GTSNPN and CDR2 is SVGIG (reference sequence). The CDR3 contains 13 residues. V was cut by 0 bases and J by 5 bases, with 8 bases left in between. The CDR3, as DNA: TGTGCCTGGAGTGTAAACTTAGACAATGAGCAGTTCTTC. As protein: CAWSVNLDNEQFF.

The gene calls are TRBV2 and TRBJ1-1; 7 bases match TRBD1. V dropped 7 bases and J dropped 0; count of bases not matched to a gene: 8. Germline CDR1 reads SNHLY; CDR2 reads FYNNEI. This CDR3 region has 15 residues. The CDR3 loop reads CASTLNRGMNTEAFF. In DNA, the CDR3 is TGTGCCAGCACCCTTAACAGGGGAATGAACACTGAAGCTTTCTTT.

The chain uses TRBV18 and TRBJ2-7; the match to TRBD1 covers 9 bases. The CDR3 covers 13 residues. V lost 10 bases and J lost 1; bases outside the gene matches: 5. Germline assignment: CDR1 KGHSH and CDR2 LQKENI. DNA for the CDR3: TGTGCCACCAGGACAGGGGCTTCCTACGAGCAGTACTTC. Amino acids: CATRTGASYEQYF.

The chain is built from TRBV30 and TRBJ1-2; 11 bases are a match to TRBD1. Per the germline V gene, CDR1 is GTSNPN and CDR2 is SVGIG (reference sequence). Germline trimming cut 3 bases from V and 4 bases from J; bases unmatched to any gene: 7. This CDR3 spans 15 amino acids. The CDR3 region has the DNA TGTGCCTGGAGCCTCAGTGGGACAGGGGGCTATGGCTACACCTTC. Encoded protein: CAWSLSGTGGYGYTF.

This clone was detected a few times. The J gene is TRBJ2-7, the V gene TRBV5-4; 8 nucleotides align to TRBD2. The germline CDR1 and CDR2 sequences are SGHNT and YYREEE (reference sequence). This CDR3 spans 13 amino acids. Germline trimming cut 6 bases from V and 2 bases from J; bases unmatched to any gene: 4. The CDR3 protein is CASKLAGPYEQYF. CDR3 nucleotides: TGTGCCAGCAAGCTAGCGGGCCCCTACGAGCAGTACTTC.

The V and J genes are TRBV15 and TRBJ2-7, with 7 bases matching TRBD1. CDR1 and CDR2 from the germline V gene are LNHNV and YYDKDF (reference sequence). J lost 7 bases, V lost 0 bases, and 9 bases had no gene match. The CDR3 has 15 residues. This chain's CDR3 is CATSRDQGETEEQYF. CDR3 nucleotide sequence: TGTGCCACCAGCAGAGATCAGGGGGAGACAGAGGAGCAGTACTTC.

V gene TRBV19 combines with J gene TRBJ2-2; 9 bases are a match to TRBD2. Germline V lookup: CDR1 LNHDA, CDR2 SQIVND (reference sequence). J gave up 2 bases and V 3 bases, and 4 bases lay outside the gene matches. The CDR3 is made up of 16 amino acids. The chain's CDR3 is CASSIRLAANTGELFF. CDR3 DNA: TGTGCCAGTAGTATCCGACTAGCGGCCAACACCGGGGAGCTGTTTTTT.

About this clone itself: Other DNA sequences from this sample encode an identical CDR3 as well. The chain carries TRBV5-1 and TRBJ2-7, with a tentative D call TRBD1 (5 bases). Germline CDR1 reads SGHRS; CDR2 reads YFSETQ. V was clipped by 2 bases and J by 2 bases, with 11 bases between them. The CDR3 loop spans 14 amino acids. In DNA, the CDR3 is TGCGCCAGCAGCTTAGGCGACAGAGCCTACGAGCAGTACTTC. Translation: CASSLGDRAYEQYF.

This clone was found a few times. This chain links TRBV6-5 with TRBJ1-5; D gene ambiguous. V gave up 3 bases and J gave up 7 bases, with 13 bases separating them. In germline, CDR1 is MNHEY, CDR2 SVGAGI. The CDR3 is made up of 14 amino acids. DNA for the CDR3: TGTGCCAGCAGTTATGCGCGGGGTCAGCAGCCCCAGCATTTT. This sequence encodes CASSYARGQQPQHF.